These 23 T cell receptor beta chains came from one sample sequenced in a study of CD8 T cells in ankylosing spondylitis. No antigen is known for these receptors. TCRdb processed the 5' RACE reads anew with MiXCR; each CDR3 protein has one entry. The sample holds roughly 670,000 distinct CDR3 sequences; 15% to 20% are singletons and the top ten take roughly a fifth. Study results and caveats: For ankylosing spondylitis blood, a TCR beta motif of several highly homologous variants appeared characteristic.

Material: blood, either unsorted or a sorted T cell fraction (not recorded which). All receptors come from a male donor with ankylosing spondylitis.

This chain connects TRBV7-3 to TRBJ2-3; TRBD2 agrees at 8 bases. CDR1 and CDR2 from the germline V gene are SGHTA and FQGTGA. This CDR3 region has 15 residues. Trimming removed 2 bases from V and 5 bases from J; junction bases left unmatched: 6. The CDR3 sequence is CASSLLGTSGDTQYF. Written as DNA, the CDR3 is TGTGCCAGCAGCTTATTAGGGACTAGTGGAGATACGCAGTATTTT.

The chain links TRBV5-1 to TRBJ2-7; tentatively, D is TRBD1 (6 bases). Germline V CDR1 and CDR2: SGHRS, YFSETQ. CDR3 length: 14 residues. Trimming took off 0 bases at V and 3 bases at J, with 10 bases between the two ends. The CDR3 loop reads CASSLDREFYEQYF. The CDR3 coding sequence is TGCGCCAGCAGCTTGGACAGGGAGTTCTACGAGCAGTACTTC.

This clonotype has a handful of counts. This chain joins TRBV11-1 and TRBJ1-4; 7 positions agree with TRBD1. The CDR3 length is 18 residues. Germline assignment: CDR1 SGHAT and CDR2 FQDESV (reference sequence). V shed 1 base and J 6 bases; nucleotides not matched to a gene: 14. Here the CDR3 reads CASSLGSGGTDGDEKLFF. The CDR3 region has the DNA TGTGCCAGCAGCTTAGGATCTGGGGGGACAGATGGCGATGAAAAACTGTTTTTT.

This clonotype was seen more than once but under ten times. The genes are TRBV4-3 and TRBJ2-7; D not certain. Germline CDR1 is LGHNA and CDR2 is YSLEER. The CDR3 extends over 15 amino acids. Trimming removed 0 bases from V and 3 bases from J, with 12 bases in between. The DNA for the CDR3 is TGCGCCAGCAGCCAAGATCTTTCACAGTACTACGAGCAGTACTTC. Translated, it gives CASSQDLSQYYEQYF.

CDR3 sequence: CSATPKKDEQYF. In DNA form, the CDR3 reads TGCAGTGCTACCCCCAAAAAGGACGAGCAGTACTTC. This chain connects TRBV20-1 to TRBJ2-7, with D unresolved. Germline V CDR1 and CDR2: DFQATT, SNEGSKA (reference sequence). The CDR3 loop spans 12 amino acids. V was clipped by 4 bases and J by 5 bases, with 12 bases between them.

This clonotype was picked up many times. The chain is built from TRBV7-8 and TRBJ2-7; D is unclear. Looked up from germline, CDR1 is SGHVS and CDR2 is FQNEAQ. The V gene lost 2 bases and the J gene lost 3 bases, with 5 bases spanning the gap. This CDR3 has 12 residues. This chain's CDR3 is CASSLLDYEQYF. In nucleotides, the CDR3 is TGTGCCAGCAGCTTATTAGACTACGAGCAGTACTTC. Based on the CDR3 plus reference TRBV7-8 and TRBJ2-7, the full variable domain is GAGVSQSPRYKVAKRGQDVALRCDPISGHVSLFWYQQALGQGPEFLTYFQNEAQLDKSGLPSDRFFAERPEGSVSTLKIQRTQQEDSAVYLCASSLLDYEQYFGPGTRLTVT.

The J gene is TRBJ2-2, the V gene TRBV20-1, with a weak D call TRBD1 (6 bases). The CDR3 has 13 residues. The germline V gene has CDR1 DFQATT and CDR2 SNEGSKA (reference sequence). The V end was cut by 4 bases, the J end by 6 bases, with 12 bases between. CDR3 sequence (DNA): TGCAGTGCTAAAAATGACAGGCCCGGGGAGCTGTTTTTT. Amino acid sequence: CSAKNDRPGELFF.

This clonotype is a singleton in its sample. With a much larger clone just one base away, this may be a read error. V gene TRBV12-3 or TRBV12-4 combines with J gene TRBJ1-3; possibly TRBD1 for D (5 bases). The CDR3 covers 15 residues. The CDR3 region is CANSFGGLSGNTIYF. DNA of the CDR3: TGTGCCAACAGTTTTGGGGGATTATCTGGAAACACCATATATTTT.

The rearrangement links TRBV7-2 to TRBJ2-1, with D perhaps matching TRBD2 (5 bases). The germline V gene encodes CDR1 SGHTA and CDR2 FQGNSA. The CDR3 length is 13 residues. Between the trimmed V and J ends, which lost 5 bases and 10 bases, there was a span of 15 bases. The CDR3 bases are TGTGCCAGCAGCCCGACGGGGTTGGGGGAGCAGTTCTTC. It is translated as CASSPTGLGEQFF.

This clonotype was counted only a few times. The chain employs TRBV12-3 or TRBV12-4 and TRBJ2-5; D is perhaps TRBD1 (6 bases). Trimming left V 3 bases short and J 2 bases short, with 13 bases between. This CDR3 region has 15 residues. Here the CDR3 reads CASSFSGQGQETQYF. The CDR3 bases are TGTGCCAGCAGTTTCTCAGGCCAGGGGCAAGAGACCCAGTACTTC.

The J gene is TRBJ1-6, the V gene TRBV5-1; D is perhaps TRBD1 (5 bases). Germline V CDR1 and CDR2: SGHRS, YFSETQ. This CDR3 spans 14 amino acids. The germline V and J ends were trimmed by 3 bases and 5 bases, with 9 bases remaining between them. CDR3 protein: CASSWGRNNSPLHF. For the CDR3, the DNA is TGCGCCAGCAGCTGGGGACGGAATAATTCACCCCTCCACTTT.

In this sample, this clonotype turned up a few times. This chain joins TRBV19 and TRBJ2-1; 11 bases agree with TRBD1. Germline V lookup: CDR1 LNHDA, CDR2 SQIVND (reference sequence). Trimming took 7 bases from V and 7 from J; bases not matched to a gene: 6. The CDR3 is 14 amino acids. The CDR3 sequence is CASMRTGGWNEQFF. In nucleotides, the CDR3 is TGTGCCAGTATGAGGACAGGGGGCTGGAATGAGCAGTTCTTC. The full variable domain, rest sourced from reference TRBV19 and TRBJ2-1, is DGGITQSPKYLFRKEGQNVTLSCEQNLNHDAMYWYRQDPGQGLRLIYYSQIVNDFQKGDIAEGYSVSREKKESFPLTVTSAQKNPTAFYLCASMRTGGWNEQFFGPGTRLTVL.

This chain connects TRBV2 to TRBJ1-2; the D is unclear. This CDR3 region has 10 residues. Germline CDR1 reads SNHLY; CDR2 reads FYNNEI. V was trimmed by 6 bases and J by 6 bases, leaving 5 bases between them. CDR3 nucleotides: TGTGCCAGCAGGAGCGATGGCTACACCTTC. This codes for CASRSDGYTF.

Here the CDR3 reads CSVEFGESSGANVLTF. CDR3 bases: TGCAGCGTTGAGTTCGGCGAGAGCTCTGGGGCCAACGTCCTGACTTTC. The rearrangement uses TRBV29-1 and TRBJ2-6, with no clear D. CDR3 length: 16 residues. V lost 3 bases, J lost 0 bases, and 12 bases lay in between. Looked up from germline, CDR1 is SQVTM and CDR2 is ANQGSEA.

The chain recombines TRBV12-3 or TRBV12-4 with TRBJ1-1; TRBD1 matches at 9 bases. With V trimmed by 2 bases and J by 8 bases, 6 bases remained unmatched. The CDR3 contains 14 residues. Here the CDR3 DNA reads TGTGCCAGCAGTTTAAAACCGGGACAGGGCGAAGCTTTCTTT. Amino acids: CASSLKPGQGEAFF.

This clonotype appeared a few times. The chain has TRBV12-3 or TRBV12-4 and TRBJ2-3, with 10 bases identical to TRBD2. The J segment lost 2 bases and the V segment lost 5 bases, leaving 7 bases of the junction unmatched. CDR3 length equals 16 residues. In DNA, the CDR3 is TGTGCCAGCAGTCCCTGGACTAGCGGATACACAGATACGCAGTATTTT. It translates to CASSPWTSGYTDTQYF.

This chain uses TRBV12-3 or TRBV12-4 with TRBJ2-2; 8 nucleotides align to TRBD1. V shed 3 bases and J 0 bases; nucleotides not matched to a gene: 12. There are 19 residues in the CDR3. The CDR3 protein is CASSFSLALDRANTGELFF. The CDR3 DNA reads TGTGCCAGCAGTTTTTCCCTTGCATTGGACAGGGCGAACACCGGGGAGCTGTTTTTT.

The CDR3 region has the DNA TGTGCCAGCAGTGTATACAGGGGAAGTCACTACTACGAGCAGTACTTC. Translated, it gives CASSVYRGSHYYEQYF. This chain links TRBV27 with TRBJ2-7; 7 bases line up with TRBD1. Germline CDR1 is MNHEY and CDR2 is SMNVEV (reference sequence). The CDR3 length is 16 residues. V lost 5 bases to trimming and J lost 3 bases; unmatched junction nucleotides: 13.

This sequence joins TRBV20-1 and TRBJ2-1; D unresolved. V was trimmed by 4 bases and J by 1 base, leaving 8 bases between them. The V gene's germline CDR1 is DFQATT and CDR2 SNEGSKA (reference sequence). The CDR3 has 13 residues. CDR3 DNA sequence: TGCAGTGCTACCGTACCTTCCTACAATGAGCAGTTCTTC. Its protein product is CSATVPSYNEQFF.

This clonotype was observed a handful of times. The gene calls are TRBV12-3 or TRBV12-4 and TRBJ1-4; D is ambiguous. Between the trimmed V and J ends, which lost 1 base and 10 bases, there was a span of 13 bases. The CDR3 covers 14 residues. CDR3 region: CASSLDQRVGKLFF. In DNA form, the CDR3 reads TGTGCCAGCAGTTTAGACCAAAGGGTTGGAAAACTGTTTTTT.

The CDR3 sequence: CSPRDMNTEAFF. The CDR3 DNA reads as TGCAGCCCCAGGGACATGAACACTGAAGCTTTCTTT. The chain recombines TRBV20-1 with TRBJ1-1; tentative D call: TRBD1 (6 bases). CDR1 and CDR2 (germline): DFQATT, SNEGSKA (reference sequence). The CDR3 loop spans 12 amino acids.

The table lists this clonotype with a few counts. The CDR3 DNA reads as TGTGCCAGCAGCTTCGCCCCCCCGGGACAGGGGGCTCGGGAGCAGTACTTC. It encodes CASSFAPPGQGAREQYF. V gene TRBV7-2 combines with J gene TRBJ2-7; 12 bases align to TRBD1. The trim removed 3 bases at V and 7 bases at J, leaving 13 bases unmatched. The germline gives CDR1 SGHTA, CDR2 FQGNSA. This CDR3 region has 17 residues.

This clonotype has more than one count but fewer than ten. The chain couples TRBV20-1 to TRBJ2-5; 11 nucleotides agree with TRBD1. CDR3 length: 15 residues. CDR1 and CDR2 from the germline V gene are DFQATT and SNEGSKA (reference sequence). V was pared by 6 bases and J by 8 bases, with 14 bases of the junction left unmatched. This CDR3 is CSATEGTGGSETQYF. The CDR3 nucleotides read TGCAGTGCAACGGAGGGGACAGGGGGTTCGGAAACCCAGTACTTC.